Sequencing of this T cell receptor (beta chain) was carried out in a study of blood T cell repertoires in COVID-19. Background on the study: The study drew acute and convalescent COVID-19 samples from the United States, Italy and Spain. Sample material is recorded as cDNA or gDNA derived from T cells, B-cell-depleted T cells, or PBMCs.

Germline V lookup: CDR1 SEHNR, CDR2 FQNEAQ (reference sequence). Between the trimmed V and J ends, which lost 2 bases and 2 bases, there was a span of 7 bases. The CDR3 is 13 amino acids. Original methodology: It was from reference gene primer amplification that nucleated cell counts were estimated. Libraries were prepared by immunoSEQ multiplex PCR; TCRdb keeps only in-frame clonotypes and omits some of them. Clonal size and the V and J genes are those of that table, whereas D and trimming came from the DNA. The sample gives roughly 300,000 clones, about 90% of which show up once; around 1.5% is in the top ten.

This clonotype was sampled from a woman aged 40 to 50 who had recovered from COVID-19. The chain has TRBV7-9 and TRBJ2-7, with a possible D match to TRBD1 (6 bases). Sequenced sample: peripheral blood. The CDR3 sequence is CASSLNRAYEQYF. The CDR3 nucleotides are TGTGCCAGCAGCTTAAACAGGGCCTACGAGCAGTACTTC. The full variable domain, in which reference TRBV7-9 and TRBJ2-7 provide the parts outside the CDR3, is DTGVSQNPRHKITKRGQNVTFRCDPISEHNRLYWYRQTLGQGPEFLTYFQNEAQLEKSRLLSDRFSAERPKGSFSTLEIQRTEQGDSAMYLCASSLNRAYEQYFGPGTRLTVT.